This TCR beta chain was recorded in a study of cytomegalovirus exposure and HLA in healthy donors listed by TCRdb under 2017. Describing the broader study: In an earlier analysis of 550 to 750 of the donors, around 290 Gb of sequence data and 117 million unique TCR beta sequences from 180 million or so T cells were reported. An early release that covered several hundred HLA-typed donors contained approximately 300 gigabases of sequencing data and tens of millions of unique TCR sequences. Of the roughly 410 genotyped donors, 81% were placed in the genetic ancestry cluster associated with self-reported Caucasian donors. The aim of the study was to test whether cataloging public T cell receptors could identify signatures of past pathogen exposure. The study profiled the T cell repertoires of 550 to 700 subjects by immunosequencing and related them to cytomegalovirus serostatus. Besides the first cohort of hundreds of subjects, a separate validation cohort made up of 95 to 150 different subjects was used. To predict cytomegalovirus infection status, the study combined high-throughput TCR immunosequencing, statistical association of individual TCRs with disease status, and machine learning. To study patterns of TCR occurrence, a later analysis re-analyzed previously published TCR beta repertoires from just over 650 donors and added high-resolution HLA genotyping. Rather than using new phenotypic data, the later analysis identified candidate immune exposures from TCR beta sequences and from how often those sequences occurred across donors. An earlier analysis of some 500 of the donors used high-throughput TCR beta sequencing to judge whether each TCR beta V gene segment behaved as functional or pseudogenic. Alongside the repertoire data, information on donor age, sex, ethnicity and CMV serostatus was compiled. A later genetic analysis used genome-wide SNP genotypes for about 65% of the 666 donors, treating that subset as a discovery cohort. All discovery cohort repertoires had been generated using a single sequencing platform. HLA typing covered class I and class II loci at four-digit resolution. The number of typed donors differed by locus: about 620-630 for A, B, C, DRB1 and DQB1; about 520 for DQA1; approximately 600 for DPA1; and about 470 for DPB1. A few DR-DQ haplotypes were treated as single units for association and clustering because of strong linkage in the cohort. Across some 400 genotyped donors of the cohort, an average of roughly 230,000 unique TCR beta nucleotide sequences per donor were sequenced, and roughly 18% of those sequences were non-productive. The full study reports these points: A later analysis found that HLA-associated TCR beta chains were more clonally expanded and had lower generation probabilities than equally common non-associated chains. The sequencing pipeline was judged likely to have produced a cluster of highly shared sequence variants as a technical artifact. According to a later analysis, TCR association rates differed among HLA loci, with DRB1 alleles showing the most associated TCRs and HLA-C alleles showing the fewest. In vitro tests confirmed that a few of the cytomegalovirus-associated TCR beta chains recognize cytomegalovirus antigens. A further reported finding was that TCR beta sequences accurately predicted the HLA-A and HLA-B alleles for most subjects in the first cohort. In the study, approximately 150 TCR beta chains were listed as associated with cytomegalovirus. In a later genetic analysis, fewer N-insertions in productive TCRs were reported among donors in an Asian-associated ancestry cluster than the approximately 670-donor mean. In this cohort, only TCR beta chains were sequenced, and detectable features were limited by the absence of alpha or paired-chain data. Correlated functional status among segregating V segments might be attributable to linkage disequilibrium, but an unknown experimental factor could not be ruled out. Immune exposure information for the cohort was limited to CMV serostatus. The authors suggested that the approach could potentially be generalized to other disease states and immunological phenotypes. Over 15 rarely observed V segments, including chromosome 9 orphons, were excluded from the earlier analysis of 550 to 700 of the donors because counts were too low. A later genetic analysis associated a missense DCLRE1C variant with V-gene and J-gene trimming of TCR beta chains, and an independent cohort replicated the association. HLA typing was unavailable for some donors at each locus, so association tests used only the typed subset. Sequencing depth was assumed to be roughly uniform across donors in the presence/absence analyses, though that assumption may not hold. A later analysis found that most CMV-associated TCR beta chains appeared HLA-restricted, with HLA associations seemingly driven largely by CMV exposure. Most TCR sequences were observed very rarely across donors, whereas some public TCRs were present in many individuals. At a false discovery rate of 0.05, a later analysis linked 16,951 TCR beta sequences to specific HLA alleles. An earlier analysis of approximately 540 of the donors showed that most TCR beta V segments appeared in productive rearrangements either about 90% or about 30% of the time, which broadly matched IMGT annotations. When HLA alleles, especially DR and DQ, strongly co-occurred, attributing TCR associations to individual alleles was difficult. Cytomegalovirus status was reported to be diagnosed by the classifier with high specificity and sensitivity in both the original and validation cohorts. According to a later analysis, parvovirus B19, influenza, CMV and Epstein-Barr virus appeared linked to several top co-occurrence clusters.

In this sample, this clone turned up a few times. Which antigen it targets is not known. No quality values exist for individual bases; no much larger clone is one base distant. The library was made by the immunoSEQ multiplex PCR assay. The multiplex PCR relied on a mix of 60 forward primers for TCR Vbeta segments and 13 reverse primers for TCR Jbeta segments. The CDR3 region of rearranged TCR beta genes was amplified from genomic DNA by a multiplex PCR assay. The Illumina HiSeq System was used to sequence the amplified TCR beta libraries as 87-base-pair reads. Under the source paper's analysis protocol: Across the 700 or so repertoires, a later analysis counted some 80 million unique TCR beta chains, roughly 11 million of which were shared by at least two donors. Raw reads were error-corrected and collapsed into unique sequences by a nearest-neighbor algorithm in which closely related sequences were merged to remove PCR and sequencing errors. CDR3 sequences were aligned to IMGT reference sequences to assign V, D and J gene segments. For a sequence to be retained, a match of at least six nucleotides to both a V gene segment and a J gene segment was required. A rearrangement counted as productive if the CDR3 had no stop codons and remained in frame with V and J, and every other rearrangement counted as non-productive. CDR3 was defined by IMGT convention, running from the second conserved V-encoded cysteine to the conserved J-encoded phenylalanine. The earlier analysis of 587 of the donors excluded sequences that lacked an unambiguous match to a single V gene segment. An earlier analysis of approximately 590 of the donors called V segments functional above 56.7% productive rearrangements and segregating when the between-donor standard deviation exceeded 5%. To diagnose cytomegalovirus status from the catalog of TCR beta chain sequences, a statistical classification framework was built. In a later analysis, TCR nucleotide sequences were compared against IMGT/GENE-DB human TR gene sequences so that V and J genes could be assigned. The TCRdist pipeline was used in a later analysis to assign CDR3 sequences and most-parsimonious VDJ recombination scenarios. In a later analysis, each TCR beta chain was defined by its CDR3 amino acid sequence together with its V-gene family, and reads lacking a unique V-gene family were excluded. As a way to deal with suspected cross-contamination and a sequencing artifact, a later analysis dropped over 550 nucleotide sequences that were highly shared and had low generation probability. In a later analysis, a clonal expansion index for each public chain was calculated from normalized within-repertoire ranks of inferred template counts. In a later analysis, generation probabilities were computed using a VDJ recombination model fitted to out-of-frame rearrangements, and the results were checked against IGoR. In a later analysis, TCR-TCR, TCR-HLA and TCR-CMV co-occurrence was scored with hypergeometric tests, and a repertoire-size bias correction was applied to TCR pairs. In a later analysis, false discovery rates were estimated by permuting HLA or CMV assignments 20 times. In a later analysis, co-occurring TCRs were grouped using DBSCAN, and TCRdist sequence similarity was added for clustering within HLA-allele-positive subsets. Co-occurrence clustering excluded repertoires with fewer than 30,000 or more than 120,000 public chains, plus five with anomalous nucleotide sharing. TCRdb mirrors the immuneACCESS table, restricted to in-frame sequences. Some clones are absent from its copies; in checked studies, under half trace to an unresolved V gene, and the reason for the others is unknown. V and J calls and clone size follow that table, whereas D and trimming were derived from the DNA. The table for this sample lists over 100,000 clones; roughly two thirds of them were counted only once. Around 7.7% of the sample rests with the top ten.

The cohort was made up of 500 to 800 healthy bone marrow donors. Cohort members were all nominally healthy when sampled, although unrecorded immune exposures were likely present. The donor was CMV seronegative and belonged to the group of several hundred seronegative cohort members. Each donor provided a peripheral blood sample, and peripheral blood mononuclear cells were used for TCR beta sequencing. Genomic DNA extraction from the blood cell samples was performed with the Qiagen DNeasy Blood Extraction Kit. Sequenced material: PBMCs. The sequence came from a man aged 40-49 years in good health and CMV-seronegative.

The CDR3 reads as follows: CASSLGDYEQYF. The DNA is TGTGCCAGCAGCTTAGGAGATTACGAGCAGTACTTC. The chain is encoded by TRBV7-9 joined to TRBJ2-7; no confident D gene assignment can be made. CDR1 SEHNR and CDR2 FQNEAQ were looked up in the germline V gene (reference sequence). The CDR3 has 12 amino acids, counting the end cysteine and phenylalanine. Kept here is only the CDR3 DNA, which spans 36 bases and is read in frame from base 1. The trim is 1 base for V and 4 bases for J, with a gap of 5 bases between the germline ends.